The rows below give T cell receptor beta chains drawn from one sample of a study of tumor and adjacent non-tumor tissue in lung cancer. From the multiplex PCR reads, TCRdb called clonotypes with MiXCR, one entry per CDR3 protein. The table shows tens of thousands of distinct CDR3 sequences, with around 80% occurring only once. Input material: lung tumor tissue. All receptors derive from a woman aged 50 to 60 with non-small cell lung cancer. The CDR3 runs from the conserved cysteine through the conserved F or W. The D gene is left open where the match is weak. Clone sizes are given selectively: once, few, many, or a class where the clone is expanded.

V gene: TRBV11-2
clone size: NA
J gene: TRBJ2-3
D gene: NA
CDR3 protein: CISSPLLKSTDTQYF
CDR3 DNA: TGTATCAGCAGCCCCCTTTTGAAAAGCACAGATACGCAGTATTTT

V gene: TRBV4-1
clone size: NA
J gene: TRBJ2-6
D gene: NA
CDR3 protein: CASSPGLGEFGANVLTF
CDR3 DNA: TGCGCCAGCAGCCCCGGCTTGGGGGAATTTGGGGCCAACGTCCTGACATTC

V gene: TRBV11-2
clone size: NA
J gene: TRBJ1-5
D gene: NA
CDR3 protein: CVSSNSRADQPQHF
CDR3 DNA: TGTGTCAGCAGCAACAGCAGGGCCGATCAGCCCCAGCATTTT

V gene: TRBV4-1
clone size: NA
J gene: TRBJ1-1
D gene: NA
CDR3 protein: CAGRRQGRIEAFF
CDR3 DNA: TGCGCCGGCCGCCGGCAGGGCCGGATTGAAGCTTTCTTT

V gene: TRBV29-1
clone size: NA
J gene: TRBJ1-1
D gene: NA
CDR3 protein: CSIGVGLNTEAFF
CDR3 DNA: TGCAGCATTGGTGTCGGACTGAACACTGAAGCTTTCTTT

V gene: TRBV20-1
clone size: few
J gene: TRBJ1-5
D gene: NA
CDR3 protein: CSAIPLGILSNQLQHF
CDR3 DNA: TGCAGTGCTATACCCCTCGGTATCTTAAGCAATCAGCTCCAGCATTTT

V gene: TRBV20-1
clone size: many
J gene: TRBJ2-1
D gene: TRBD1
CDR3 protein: CSARSGQGGYNEQFF
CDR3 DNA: TGCAGTGCTAGATCGGGACAGGGCGGTTACAATGAGCAGTTCTTC

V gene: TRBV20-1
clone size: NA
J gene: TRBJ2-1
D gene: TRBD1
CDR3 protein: CSTNPGQDHYEQFF
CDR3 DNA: TGCAGTACTAACCCGGGACAGGACCACTATGAGCAGTTCTTC

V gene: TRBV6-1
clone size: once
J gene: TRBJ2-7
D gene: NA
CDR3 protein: CANSGDYYEQYF
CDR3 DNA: TGTGCCAACTCCGGTGACTACTACGAGCAGTACTTC

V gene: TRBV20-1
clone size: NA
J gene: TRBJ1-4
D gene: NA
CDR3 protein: CSDSVGHGEKLFF
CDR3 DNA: TGCAGTGATAGTGTCGGACATGGTGAAAAACTGTTTTTT

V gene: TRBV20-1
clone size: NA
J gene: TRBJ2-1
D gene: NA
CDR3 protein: CSAPSGRSSFYNKQFF
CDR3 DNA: TGCAGTGCTCCCAGTGGGCGGTCGAGCTTCTACAATAAGCAGTTCTTC